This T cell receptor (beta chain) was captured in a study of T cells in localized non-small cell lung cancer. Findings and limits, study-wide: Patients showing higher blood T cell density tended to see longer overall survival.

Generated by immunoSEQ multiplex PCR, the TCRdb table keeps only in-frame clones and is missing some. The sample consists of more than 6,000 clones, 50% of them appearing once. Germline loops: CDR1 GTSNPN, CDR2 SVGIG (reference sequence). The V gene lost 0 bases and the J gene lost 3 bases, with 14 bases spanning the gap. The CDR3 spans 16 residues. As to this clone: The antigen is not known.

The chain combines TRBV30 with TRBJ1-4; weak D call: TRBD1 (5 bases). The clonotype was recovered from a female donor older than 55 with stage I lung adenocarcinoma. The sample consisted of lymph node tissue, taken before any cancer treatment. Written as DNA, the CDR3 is TGTGCCTGGAGTGTACTGGGGGAACGGGCTAATGAAAAACTGTTTTTT. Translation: CAWSVLGERANEKLFF.